This TCR beta chain was found in a study of blood T cell repertoires in COVID-19. On the study more broadly: PBMCs, B-cell-depleted T cells, or T cells provided the cDNA or gDNA that made up the material.

Repertoires were generated with immunoSEQ multiplex PCR, while TCRdb's copy carries only in-frame clones and drops some. The sample yields about 100,000 clones, roughly 92% seen once. Trimming stripped 2 bases from V and 4 bases from J, with 18 bases between. The CDR3 sequence is 16 residues long. From germline, CDR1 is SGHTA and CDR2 FQGTGA. This sequence joins TRBV7-3 and TRBJ2-7; D may be TRBD1 (6 bases). Input material: peripheral blood. The clonotype comes from a man aged 65 to 79 with acute or convalescent COVID-19. The CDR3 sequence: CASSLGPRTADYEQYF. The CDR3 DNA sequence: TGTGCCAGCAGCTTAGGGCCACGGACAGCGGATTACGAGCAGTACTTC.